This TCR beta chain stems from a study of radiation and T cells in renal cell carcinoma. Assay: immunoSEQ multiplex PCR; the TCRdb copy retains only in-frame clones and omits some. This sample has 18,000 or so clones, with less than 65% found just once. V lost 2 bases and J 3 bases, leaving 14 bases between the germline ends. CDR3 length equals 16 residues. Germline V gene sequence: CDR1 KGHSH, CDR2 LQKENI. Treatment meaning: 15 Gy SBRT to primary tumor, nephrectomy 4 weeks later. Notes on the study in general: Sampling covered only approximately 1 g of each tumor.

About this clone: Its matching antigen is unknown.

This sequence joins TRBV18 and TRBJ2-1; weak D call: TRBD2 (6 bases). Sequencing was performed on tumor tissue, taken from a patient whose treatment included radiotherapy and nephrectomy. The TCR originated in a man aged 50 or older with renal cell carcinoma. DNA for the CDR3: TGTGCCAGCTCACCAGCTTCCGGGAGTAACTACAATGAGCAGTTCTTC. Its translation is CASSPASGSNYNEQFF.